The rows below give T cell receptor beta chains drawn from one sample of a study of CD8+ T cells in alopecia areata. The method was immunoSEQ multiplex PCR; TCRdb's version includes in-frame clones alone and lacks a portion of them. The data hold under 4,000 clones, with around 71% observed a single time. Sequenced: skin. The receptors were sampled from a human donor in good health. Each CDR3 is given with its conserved first and last residue. D genes are given only for firm matches. Expanded clones get a size class; other rows say once, few or many, or leave the size out.

size	V	D	J	DNA	CDR3
few	TRBV7-9	NA	TRBJ1-5	TGTGCCAGCAGCGGGGGGCGGGGAGATCAGCCCCAGCATTTT	CASSGGRGDQPQHF
NA	TRBV18	TRBD1	TRBJ1-1	TGTGCCAGCTCAGGGACAGGGGTGGCTGAAGCTTTCTTT	CASSGTGVAEAFF
NA	TRBV7-3	NA	TRBJ2-1	TGTGCCAGCGCCCCGGGTAGCGGATACAATGAGCAGTTCTTC	CASAPGSGYNEQFF
NA	TRBV6-4	TRBD2	TRBJ2-6	TGTGCCAGCAGTGAGAGCGGGGGGGGCTCTGGGGCCAACGTCCTGACTTTC	CASSESGGGSGANVLTF
NA	TRBV10-3	TRBD1	TRBJ2-2	TGTGCCATCAGTGGACAGGGCCGCGACACCGGGGAGCTGTTTTTT	CAISGQGRDTGELFF
few	TRBV5-4	NA	TRBJ2-3	TGTGCCAGCAGCTCGAGGGGGTCTTCCACAGATACGCAGTATTTT	CASSSRGSSTDTQYF
few	TRBV2	TRBD1	TRBJ2-5	TGTGCCAGCACTTCCCGGGACAGGGACCAAGAGACCCAGTACTTC	CASTSRDRDQETQYF
NA	TRBV4-2	NA	TRBJ1-4	TGTGCCAGCAGCCAAGAAGCCCCTCTTCCCAGCCTCCCGTTGAAGACTAATGAAAAACTGTTTTTT	CASSQEAPLPSLPLKTNEKLFF
NA	TRBV5-4	NA	TRBJ2-2	TGTGCCAGCAGCCCCTTTTGGGGCACGAACACCGGGGAGCTGTTTTTT	CASSPFWGTNTGELFF
NA	TRBV7-9	NA	TRBJ1-1	TGTGCCAGCAGCTTATATCCTGACGTAGGCCTCAGGGCTTTCTTT	CASSLYPDVGLRAFF
NA	TRBV4-1	NA	TRBJ2-3	TGCGCCAGCAGCCAAGATGCCGGGCAGGGAACAGATACGCAGTATTTT	CASSQDAGQGTDTQYF
NA	TRBV19	NA	TRBJ1-1	TGTGCCAGTAAGCAAATGAACACTGAAGCTTTCTTT	CASKQMNTEAFF
few	TRBV7-2	NA	TRBJ2-7	TGTGCCAGCAGCTTGGCCGCGACCTACGAGCAGTACTTC	CASSLAATYEQYF
NA	TRBV5-1	NA	TRBJ1-6	TGCGCCAGCAGCTTGGTGGGGCCAGAGAATTATTCACCCCTCCACTTT	CASSLVGPENYSPLHF
NA	TRBV7-9	NA	TRBJ2-1	TGTGCCAGCAGCTTACCTACAGGATATTACAATGAGCAGTTCTTC	CASSLPTGYYNEQFF
few	TRBV6-6	NA	TRBJ1-1	TGTGCCAGCAGTTACTCGAGGACTGAAGCTTTCTTT	CASSYSRTEAFF
NA	TRBV25-1	NA	TRBJ2-3	TGTGCCAGCAGTGATAGGGAAGAAGATACGCAGTATTTT	CASSDREEDTQYF
few	TRBV4-3	TRBD2	TRBJ2-3	TGCGCCAGCAGCCCGACGGGGGGGCCCCAAGATACGCAGTATTTT	CASSPTGGPQDTQYF
NA	TRBV6-6	NA	TRBJ2-7	TGTGCCAGCAGTTACGAATCGACCGTCTACGAGCAGTACTTC	CASSYESTVYEQYF
few	TRBV19	NA	TRBJ1-1	TGTGCCAGTAGTTCCGGACAGCGTGAAGCTTTCTTT	CASSSGQREAFF
NA	TRBV19	NA	TRBJ1-2	TGTGCCAGTGGAGAACAGATTGGGGGGTATGGCTACACCTTC	CASGEQIGGYGYTF
NA	TRBV9	TRBD1	TRBJ2-7	TGTGCCAGCAGCGGACAGGGGGCCTACGAGCAGTACTTC	CASSGQGAYEQYF
few	TRBV5-6	TRBD2	TRBJ2-3	TGTGCCAGCAGCTTCCGAGGACTAGCGGGAAGCACAGATACGCAGTATTTT	CASSFRGLAGSTDTQYF
NA	TRBV27	NA	TRBJ1-1	TGTGCCAGCGGGTCTTTAAAGGGGGCTGAAGCTTTCTTT	CASGSLKGAEAFF
NA	TRBV11-3	TRBD1	TRBJ2-7	TGTGCCAGCAGCCTCGGACAGGGGATGCAGTACTTC	CASSLGQGMQYF
once	TRBV5-4	TRBD2	TRBJ2-5	TGTGCCAGCAGCGCCGGGGGCAGCGGGGGGTACCAAGAGACCCAGTACTTC	CASSAGGSGGYQETQYF
few	TRBV5-4	NA	TRBJ1-2	TGTGCCAGCAGCTCGACCGAAACAGGGCGCTATGGCTACACCTTC	CASSSTETGRYGYTF
NA	TRBV5-1	TRBD2	TRBJ2-3	TGCGCCAGCAGCCCCACCGGGACTAGGCTTGTCGATACGCAGTATTTT	CASSPTGTRLVDTQYF
few	TRBV6-6	NA	TRBJ1-5	TGTGCCAGCAGTTACGGGGGAAGCGGGTCCCAGCATTTT	CASSYGGSGSQHF
once	TRBV7-6	NA	TRBJ2-7	TGTGCCAGCAGCTTAAGGGCGGGACACTCCTACGAGCAGTACTTC	CASSLRAGHSYEQYF
few	TRBV5-1	NA	TRBJ2-7	TGCGCCAGCAGCACCGGGACGGTGAAGTCCTACGAGCAGTACTTC	CASSTGTVKSYEQYF
few	TRBV6-1	TRBD1	TRBJ1-6	TGTGCCAGCAGTGACCAGGGACAGAGTTCACCCCTCCACTTT	CASSDQGQSSPLHF
NA	TRBV18	TRBD1	TRBJ1-1	TGTGCCAGCTCACCACCTGAGGCAGGGGGCGGCACTGAAGCTTTCTTT	CASSPPEAGGGTEAFF
NA	TRBV14	NA	TRBJ2-1	TGTGCCAGCAGCCAAGTCGACCTCAATGAGCAGTTCTTC	CASSQVDLNEQFF
NA	TRBV19	NA	TRBJ1-5	TGTGCCAGTAGTATGCGGGATTTGGGACAGCCCCAGCATTTT	CASSMRDLGQPQHF
NA	TRBV11-1	NA	TRBJ2-3	TGTGCCAGCACCCTAAGCGAAGGGTTAGGGGCAGATACGCAGTATTTT	CASTLSEGLGADTQYF
NA	TRBV7-9	NA	TRBJ1-1	TGTGCCAGCAGCTTCTACACTGAAGCTTTCTTT	CASSFYTEAFF
NA	TRBV19	TRBD1	TRBJ2-5	TGTGCCAGTAGTAGGGGGACAGGGGGCGCGGTGAGGGAGACCCAGTACTTC	CASSRGTGGAVRETQYF
NA	TRBV7-8	NA	TRBJ1-6	TGTGCCAGCAGCTTAAGGGAGGGGAAGGATTCACCCCTCCACTTT	CASSLREGKDSPLHF
NA	TRBV7-9	TRBD2	TRBJ2-7	TGTGCCAGCAGCCTTAGCGGGGGCTACGAGCAGTACTTC	CASSLSGGYEQYF
NA	TRBV11-2	NA	TRBJ1-2	TGTGCCAGCAGATCCCTCGGGGGTGACTATGGCTACACCTTC	CASRSLGGDYGYTF
NA	TRBV29-1	NA	TRBJ1-2	TGCAGCGCAACCCCCGGGCAGGGGCAAGGAAATAACTATGGCTACACCTTC	CSATPGQGQGNNYGYTF
NA	TRBV5-1	NA	TRBJ2-3	TGCGCCAGCGAGGGGGGGCTCGGCACAGATACGCAGTATTTT	CASEGGLGTDTQYF
NA	TRBV5-4	NA	TRBJ1-1	TGTGCCAGCAGCTTCTATACCGACACTGAAGCTTTCTTT	CASSFYTDTEAFF
NA	TRBV7-6	NA	TRBJ1-1	TGTGCCAGCAGCGTCGACATGAACACTGAAGCTTTCTTT	CASSVDMNTEAFF
NA	TRBV4-1	TRBD1	TRBJ1-2	TGCGCCAGCAGCCTTCAGGACAGGGGCTATGGCTACACCTTC	CASSLQDRGYGYTF
NA	TRBV4-1	NA	TRBJ1-5	TGCGCCAGCAGCCATTGGGGCCAGCCCCAGCATTTT	CASSHWGQPQHF
NA	TRBV11-2	NA	TRBJ2-5	TGTGCCAGCAGCAGTAGTTCCACGGAGACCCAGTACTTC	CASSSSSTETQYF
once	TRBV14	NA	TRBJ2-3	TGTGCCAGCAGCCGACGGGCAGACCTTAGCACAGATACGCAGTATTTT	CASSRRADLSTDTQYF
NA	TRBV6-6	NA	TRBJ1-5	TGTGCCAGCAGTAAAACAAGCGGACAGAGCAATCAGCCCCAGCATTTT	CASSKTSGQSNQPQHF
NA	TRBV4-1	NA	TRBJ1-5	TGCGCCAGCAGCCAAGGAAACAGGTTCATGGAGCCCCAGCATTTT	CASSQGNRFMEPQHF
NA	TRBV4-1	TRBD2	TRBJ2-1	TGCGCCAGCAGCCAAGGAATTGCGGGGGGCTTGACCTCCTACAATGAGCAGTTCTTC	CASSQGIAGGLTSYNEQFF
NA	TRBV6-5	NA	TRBJ1-2	TGTGCCAGCAGTTACGCGCAGGAGGGAAACTATGGCTACACCTTC	CASSYAQEGNYGYTF